The 30 T cell receptor beta chains given below trace back to one sample, sequenced in a study of blood T cell repertoires in COVID-19 (TCRdb year 2020). The method was the immunoSEQ multiplex PCR assay. The immuneACCESS repertoire file appears here via TCRdb, limited to in-frame rearrangements. These files lack a portion of the clones; in checked studies, under half of the deficit traces to unresolved V genes, and the cause of the others is not known. The sample yields more than 250,000 clones; more than 85% were counted once. The ten largest clonotypes hold approximately 17% of the sample. Sample: PBMCs or T cells enriched from blood (not recorded which). Receptors were obtained from a woman in her twenties or thirties who had recovered from COVID-19.

CDR3 sequence: CASMTPLTGELFF. In DNA, the CDR3 is TGTGCCAGCATGACACCTCTCACCGGGGAGCTGTTTTTT. The chain carries TRBV9 and TRBJ2-2; D remains unclear. Trimming stripped 6 bases from V and 4 bases from J, with 10 bases between. The CDR3 length is 13 residues. Germline V gives CDR1 SGDLS, CDR2 YYNGEE.

J is TRBJ1-4 and V is TRBV28, with D possibly TRBD1 on 5 matching bases. Looked up from germline, CDR1 is MDHEN and CDR2 is SYDVKM. This CDR3 has 17 amino acids. With 3 bases removed from V and 0 bases from J, the gap between germline ends came to 14 bases. CDR3 DNA: TGTGCCAGCAGTTTGCGCGGGACTTTCACAACTAATGAAAAACTGTTTTTT. Residues: CASSLRGTFTTNEKLFF.

The chain uses TRBV28 and TRBJ2-7; D may be TRBD2 (6 bases). Germline loops: CDR1 MDHEN, CDR2 SYDVKM. The CDR3 is 13 amino acids. Trimming stripped 3 bases from V and 7 bases from J, with 13 bases between. As DNA, the CDR3 is TGTGCCAGCAGTTTCCCCCCGGGGGAGGAGCAGTACTTC. Residues: CASSFPPGEEQYF.

The chain is built from TRBV3-1 (or the pseudogene TRBV3-2) and TRBJ1-5; D unclear. V was cut by 0 bases and J by 7 bases, with 7 bases left in between. CDR1 is LGHDT and CDR2 is YNNKEL in the germline V gene (reference sequence). The CDR3 length is 13 residues. The CDR3 here is CASSQEIRQPQHF. The CDR3 DNA reads TGTGCCAGCAGCCAAGAAATACGGCAGCCCCAGCATTTT.

This sequence joins TRBV7-9 and TRBJ2-3; 9 positions agree with TRBD2. The CDR3 spans 15 residues. J gave up 3 bases and V 5 bases, and 6 bases lay outside the gene matches. Germline assignment: CDR1 SEHNR and CDR2 FQNEAQ (reference sequence). CDR3 sequence: CASSPSGTLTDTQYF. CDR3 nucleotides: TGTGCCAGCAGCCCTAGCGGGACTTTGACAGATACGCAGTATTTT. The full variable domain, rest sourced from reference TRBV7-9 and TRBJ2-3, is DTGVSQNPRHKITKRGQNVTFRCDPISEHNRLYWYRQTLGQGPEFLTYFQNEAQLEKSRLLSDRFSAERPKGSFSTLEIQRTEQGDSAMYLCASSPSGTLTDTQYFGPGTRLTVL.

The chain joins TRBV28 to TRBJ2-2; TRBD1 matches 7 bases. The CDR3 covers 16 residues. V lost 4 bases to trimming and J lost 5 bases; unmatched junction nucleotides: 10. Germline assignment: CDR1 MDHEN and CDR2 SYDVKM. The CDR3 region has the DNA TGTGCCAGCAGTTCTTGGTCAGGGGGAGATACCGGGGAGCTGTTTTTT. Residues: CASSSWSGGDTGELFF.

V is TRBV7-2 and J is TRBJ2-1; D gene unclear. The CDR3 runs 14 residues. Trimming cost V 5 bases and J 0 bases, with 8 bases left between them. Germline-derived CDR1 and CDR2 are SGHTA and FQGNSA. In DNA form, the CDR3 reads TGTGCCAGCAGCCCAAGGAGCTCCTACAATGAGCAGTTCTTC. It specifies CASSPRSSYNEQFF.

The chain joins TRBV6-5 to TRBJ1-2, with D possibly being TRBD1 (6 bases). The CDR3 loop spans 14 amino acids. V was pared by 0 bases and J by 2 bases, with 7 bases between. Germline loops: CDR1 MNHEY, CDR2 SVGAGI. The CDR3 loop reads CASSYSQGNYGYTF. CDR3 in DNA: TGTGCCAGCAGTTACTCTCAGGGGAACTATGGCTACACCTTC.

This sequence joins TRBV5-6 and TRBJ1-2; possibly TRBD1 for D (5 bases). Germline V lookup: CDR1 SGHDT, CDR2 YYEEEE. The length of the CDR3 is 13 residues. V lost 0 bases and J lost 8, with 11 bases in between. As DNA, the CDR3 is TGTGCCAGCAGCTTGGGGGTACAGGCCGGCTACACCTTC. Its protein product is CASSLGVQAGYTF.

Of note for this clone: Additional DNA sequences in this sample encode the identical CDR3. The V and J genes are TRBV28 and TRBJ2-3; D unclear. This CDR3 comprises 11 residues. Germline CDR1 and CDR2: MDHEN and SYDVKM. Trimming removed 5 bases at V and 5 bases at J, with 5 bases between. CDR3 residues: CASSPRDTQYF. Written as DNA, the CDR3 is TGTGCCAGCAGTCCTAGAGATACGCAGTATTTT.

The chain has TRBV2 and TRBJ1-4; D not resolved. Trimming pared 6 bases from V and 8 bases from J, leaving 19 bases between. From germline, CDR1 is SNHLY and CDR2 FYNNEI. The length of the CDR3 is 15 residues. In nucleotides, the CDR3 is TGTGCCAGCAGCCCTTCTAGCGTGGTTCGGGAAAAACTGTTTTTT. Translated: CASSPSSVVREKLFF.

The chain uses TRBV19 and TRBJ2-5, with TRBD2 identical over 11 bases. Trimming at V came to 9 bases and at J to 0 bases, leaving 6 bases not matched to a gene. Germline V CDR1 and CDR2: LNHDA, SQIVND (reference sequence). This CDR3 region has 15 residues. The CDR3 is CASQTSGVHQETQYF. DNA for the CDR3: TGTGCCAGCCAGACTAGCGGGGTACACCAAGAGACCCAGTACTTC.

V and J are TRBV9 and TRBJ1-5; TRBD1 matches 8 bases. This CDR3 contains 15 residues. V lost 3 bases, J lost 5 bases, and 7 bases stayed unmatched. Germline loops: CDR1 SGDLS, CDR2 YYNGEE. CDR3: CASSGRTGFDQPQHF. In nucleotides, the CDR3 is TGTGCCAGCAGCGGCCGGACAGGGTTTGATCAGCCCCAGCATTTT.

The chain recombines TRBV3-1 (or the pseudogene TRBV3-2) with TRBJ2-1, with TRBD2 matching 9 bases. V gave up 2 bases and J gave up 8 bases; unmatched junction bases: 10. Per germline, CDR1 LGHDT and CDR2 YNNKEL (reference sequence). The CDR3 spans 16 residues. The CDR3 DNA sequence: TGTGCCAGCAGCCAAATAGCGGGAGTCGGGTTCTATGAGCAGTTCTTC. This encodes CASSQIAGVGFYEQFF.

This sequence joins TRBV11-2 and TRBJ2-5, with 9 bases that match TRBD2. CDR3 length: 19 residues. Germline V gene lookup returns CDR1 SGHAT and CDR2 FQNNGV. V lost 6 bases, J lost 2 bases, and 19 bases stayed unmatched. CDR3 in amino acids: CASSTAVRGGWFGQETQYF. The CDR3 nucleotides read TGTGCCAGCAGTACCGCGGTGCGGGGGGGTTGGTTCGGGCAAGAGACCCAGTACTTC.

This clone was detected only a few times. The V and J genes are TRBV21-1 and TRBJ1-2. TRBV21-1 is labeled a pseudogene. CDR3 length equals 14 residues. The CDR3 spells CASSKEPGWRGYTF. The CDR3 bases are TGTGCCAGCAGCAAAGAGCCGGGTTGGAGAGGCTACACCTTC.

This clone came up once. This sample also contains other DNA sequences that code for the same CDR3. The chain combines TRBV29-1 with TRBJ1-1; no definite D call. This CDR3 spans 14 amino acids. CDR1 is SQVTM, CDR2 ANQGSEA, per germline. Trimming stripped 1 base from V and 1 base from J, with 10 bases between. In nucleotides, the CDR3 is TGCAGCGTTGAAGTCCGCGGCCGGAACACTGAAGCTTTCTTT. It is translated as CSVEVRGRNTEAFF.

The DNA of the CDR3 is TGTGCCAGCAGCTTAAGCCCCCCGGCCCAGCATTTT. Translation gives CASSLSPPAQHF. V is TRBV5-5 and J is TRBJ1-5; no clear D gene. Germline-derived CDR1 and CDR2 are SGHKS and YYEKEE (reference sequence). V lost 2 bases to trimming and J lost 11 bases, with 11 bases between them. The CDR3 is 12 residues long.

This clone was found a few times. The V gene is TRBV7-3, the J gene TRBJ2-7, with a possible D match to TRBD1 (6 bases). CDR1 is SGHTA, CDR2 FQGTGA, per germline. The V end was cut by 2 bases, the J end by 2 bases, with 13 bases between. The CDR3 sequence is 15 residues long. CDR3 sequence: CASSLQGGAAYEQYF. The DNA of the CDR3 is TGTGCCAGCAGCTTACAAGGGGGAGCAGCCTACGAGCAGTACTTC. Full variable domain (rest looked up from reference TRBV7-3 and TRBJ2-7): GAGVSQTPSNKVTEKGKYVELRCDPISGHTALYWYRQSLGQGPEFLIYFQGTGAADDSGLPNDRFFAVRPEGSVSTLKIQRTERGDSAVYLCASSLQGGAAYEQYFGPGTRLTVT.

DNA for the CDR3: TGTGCCAGCAGCCCAGGACAGGGTGTCGCAGATACGCAGTATTTT. Amino acids: CASSPGQGVADTQYF. The chain is built from TRBV4-2 and TRBJ2-3; 8 positions agree with TRBD1. V lost 4 bases and J lost 4; bases outside the gene matches: 7. Germline V CDR1 and CDR2: LGHNA, YNFKEQ. This CDR3 has 15 residues.

This chain joins TRBV6-4 and TRBJ2-3; a possible D gene is TRBD2 (5 bases). Germline V CDR1 and CDR2: MRHNA, SNTAGT. This CDR3 region has 12 residues. V was cut by 2 bases and J by 6 bases, with 6 bases left in between. Here the CDR3 reads CASSDEGDTQYF. For the CDR3, the DNA is TGTGCCAGCAGTGACGAGGGCGATACGCAGTATTTT.

The chain recombines TRBV15 with TRBJ1-1; possibly TRBD1 for D (6 bases). The CDR3 length is 15 residues. The germline V gene has CDR1 LNHNV and CDR2 YYDKDF (reference sequence). Trimming removed 2 bases from V and 1 base from J, with 11 bases in between. The CDR3 region has the DNA TGTGCCACCAGCAGACCCGACAGGAAGAACACTGAAGCTTTCTTT. Translated, it gives CATSRPDRKNTEAFF.

The J gene is TRBJ2-3, the V gene TRBV7-9; D gene uncertain. This CDR3 is built from 16 residues. Looked up from germline, CDR1 is SEHNR and CDR2 is FQNEAQ (reference sequence). Trimming took 0 bases from V and 5 from J, leaving 15 bases between them. CDR3 amino acids: CASSLAWVRIKDTQYF. The CDR3 nucleotides are TGTGCCAGCAGCTTAGCGTGGGTCAGGATCAAAGATACGCAGTATTTT.

This chain joins TRBV29-1 and TRBJ2-1; D ambiguous. V dropped 3 bases and J dropped 12 bases, with 6 bases sitting between them. The CDR3 sequence is 9 residues long. CDR1 is SQVTM and CDR2 is ANQGSEA in the germline V gene. Here the CDR3 DNA reads TGCAGCGTTGACGTCGGGCAGTTCTTC. It translates to CSVDVGQFF.

This chain joins TRBV9 and TRBJ2-1; weak D call: TRBD2 (6 bases). The CDR3 extends over 16 amino acids. The V and J ends lost 3 bases and 4 bases respectively, with 17 bases between them. Germline loops: CDR1 SGDLS, CDR2 YYNGEE. Here the CDR3 DNA reads TGTGCCAGCAGCGGAGGGATGGCTAGCGTGTACAATGAGCAGTTCTTC. It codes for CASSGGMASVYNEQFF.

The chain links TRBV7-6 to TRBJ2-3; possible D gene TRBD2, 5 bases. Trimming took 3 bases from V and 3 from J, leaving 10 bases between them. In germline, CDR1 is SGHVS, CDR2 FNYEAQ. The CDR3 runs to 14 residues. As DNA, the CDR3 is TGTGCCAGCAGCTTGTATCGGGGAACAGATACGCAGTATTTT. It encodes CASSLYRGTDTQYF.

V is TRBV23-1 and J is TRBJ1-2; D remains unclear. TRBV23-1 is an ORF, and what it does is uncertain. The V end was cut by 0 bases, the J end by 4 bases, with 12 bases between. The length of the CDR3 is 15 residues. The CDR3 protein is CASSQSKQSLYGYTF. CDR3 nucleotide sequence: TGCGCCAGCAGTCAATCGAAACAGTCCCTCTATGGCTACACCTTC.

The V and J genes are TRBV6-2 or TRBV6-3 and TRBJ2-3; 9 positions agree with TRBD2. Per the germline V gene, CDR1 is MNHEY and CDR2 is SVGEGT. Trimming took 6 bases from V and 3 from J; bases not matched to a gene: 10. This CDR3 is built from 16 residues. CDR3 amino acids: CASSHRGGAGTDTQYF. DNA of the CDR3: TGTGCCAGCAGCCATCGCGGGGGGGCCGGAACAGATACGCAGTATTTT.

The V call is TRBV6-1, the J call TRBJ1-6; D uncertain. The CDR3 is 16 residues long. Trimming left V 3 bases short and J 6 bases short, with 15 bases between. The germline V gene has CDR1 MNHNS and CDR2 SASEGT. CDR3 DNA: TGTGCCAGCAGTGATGACGGGATTGAGGGTAATTCACCCCTCCACTTT. It translates to CASSDDGIEGNSPLHF.

This clone was seen a single time. This chain uses TRBV5-5 with TRBJ2-5; D might be TRBD2 (5 bases). There are 15 residues in the CDR3. V dropped 2 bases and J dropped 5 bases, with 16 bases sitting between them. Per germline, CDR1 SGHKS and CDR2 YYEKEE (reference sequence). CDR3 bases: TGTGCCAGCAGCTTAGTGGTTGGGGAGAGGGAGACCCAGTACTTC. This sequence encodes CASSLVVGERETQYF.